A selection of T cell receptor beta chains follows, all from one sample in a study of cytomegalovirus exposure and HLA in healthy donors. Here immunoSEQ multiplex PCR was the method, and the copy in TCRdb shows in-frame clones only, minus some. This table has a few hundred thousand clones, 86% appearing once. Sequenced sample: PBMCs. The receptors stem from a woman younger than 35 in good health and CMV-seronegative. Both conserved end residues are part of each CDR3. D genes are given only for firm matches.

d_call,v_call,j_call,cdr3_nt,cdr3_aa
TRBD2,TRBV2,TRBJ2-7,TGTGCCAGCTTTGGATCATTCGGGGGCGGGAGGAACTACGAGCAGTACTTC,CASFGSFGGGRNYEQYF
TRBD1,TRBV10-3,TRBJ2-5,TGTGCCATCAGTGAACGACCAGGGGGTCAAGAGACCCAGTACTTC,CAISERPGGQETQYF
-,TRBV14,TRBJ2-5,TGTGCCAGCAGCCAAGGTTTTATAGGGGGAGAGACCCAGTACTTC,CASSQGFIGGETQYF
TRBD2,TRBV25-1,TRBJ2-7,TGTGCCAGCAGTGAGGGGCTAGCGGGAGCCTACGAGCAGTACTTC,CASSEGLAGAYEQYF
-,TRBV5-1,TRBJ2-7,TGCGCCAGCAGCTTGGCCCGCGACGAGCAGTACTTC,CASSLARDEQYF
TRBD2,TRBV5-1,TRBJ2-1,TGCGCCAGCAGCTTTAGCGGGAGAAGGTACAATGAGCAGTTCTTC,CASSFSGRRYNEQFF
TRBD2,TRBV18,TRBJ2-1,TGTGCCAGCTCACCACCTAACGGGAGGGGTTACAATGAGCAGTTCTTC,CASSPPNGRGYNEQFF
-,TRBV5-1,TRBJ2-2,TGCGCCAGCAGCTCCAGGGGCCTCTCGAGCACCGGGGAGCTGTTTTTT,CASSSRGLSSTGELFF
TRBD2,TRBV5-1,TRBJ2-7,TGCGCCAGCAGGCAGGAAGCGGGACTAGGGTCCTACGAGCAGTACTTC,CASRQEAGLGSYEQYF
TRBD1,TRBV7-2,TRBJ1-5,TGTGCCAGCAGCTTTACAGGGGTGGGCGGCAATCAGCCCCAGCATTTT,CASSFTGVGGNQPQHF
-,TRBV28,TRBJ2-7,TGTGCCAGCAGTTTAGAGACTTTTGGAACCTACGAGCAGTACTTC,CASSLETFGTYEQYF